A single sample is the source of the 15 T cell receptor beta chains below, sequenced in a study of blood T cell repertoires in COVID-19 (dated by TCRdb to about 2020). Library preparation employed the immunoSEQ multiplex PCR assay. This immuneACCESS table, as held by TCRdb, lists in-frame sequences with V and J called but not all clones. Of the missing ones, under half trace to an unresolved V gene in checked studies; the others have no known cause. The sample data list under 300,000 clones, and 82% of these were observed just once. Of the sample, around 3.3% falls within the top ten clones. The sample was peripheral blood. These receptors were taken from a woman younger than 30 with acute or convalescent COVID-19.

The chain carries TRBV4-2 and TRBJ2-7; 11 bases are a match to TRBD2. Germline loops: CDR1 LGHNA, CDR2 YNFKEQ. Trimming removed 2 bases from V and 1 base from J; junction bases left unmatched: 7. There are 17 residues in the CDR3. The CDR3 sequence: CASSQRVGTSGSYEQYF. The CDR3 coding sequence is TGTGCCAGCAGCCAACGTGTGGGGACTAGCGGATCCTACGAGCAGTACTTC.

This rearrangement joins TRBV5-5 to TRBJ2-5, with TRBD2 matching 8 bases. The V gene end was trimmed by 5 bases and the J gene end by 5 bases; junction bases not matched to a gene: 11. The CDR3 runs 15 residues. The V gene's germline CDR1 is SGHKS and CDR2 YYEKEE (reference sequence). The CDR3 loop reads CASSSPPGGAETQYF. In DNA, the CDR3 is TGTGCCAGCAGTTCCCCCCCGGGGGGGGCGGAGACCCAGTACTTC.

In its sample, this clone was seen a few times. The chain joins TRBV18 to TRBJ2-5; TRBD1 is a possible D gene (5 bases). Germline values: CDR1 KGHSH, CDR2 LQKENI. The CDR3 is 16 amino acids. V was cut by 4 bases and J by 5 bases, with 20 bases left in between. The DNA of the CDR3 is TGTGCCAGCTCACTTGACGTATATGGGGCGGAGGAGACCCAGTACTTC. Residues: CASSLDVYGAEETQYF.

The chain is built from TRBV27 and TRBJ2-7, with TRBD1 matching 7 bases. CDR1 is MNHEY, CDR2 SMNVEV, per germline (reference sequence). The CDR3 runs to 13 residues. With 2 bases clipped from V and 5 bases from J, the junction kept 3 bases outside the gene matches. For the CDR3, the DNA is TGTGCCAGCAGTTTAAGGGGGCACCACGAGCAGTACTTC. Its protein product is CASSLRGHHEQYF.

V is TRBV19 and J is TRBJ2-1, with 7 nucleotides matching TRBD2. Germline values: CDR1 LNHDA, CDR2 SQIVND (reference sequence). After removal of 3 bases from V and 3 bases from J, the junction contained 2 bases not matched to a gene. This CDR3 is 14 amino acids long. CDR3 region: CASSIRGVYNEQFF. In DNA, the CDR3 is TGTGCCAGTAGTATCCGGGGGGTCTACAATGAGCAGTTCTTC.

The genes are TRBV27 and TRBJ2-1, with TRBD2 identical over 8 bases. CDR1 is MNHEY, CDR2 SMNVEV, per germline (reference sequence). The J segment lost 7 bases and the V segment lost 3 bases, leaving 5 bases of the junction unmatched. This CDR3 region has 14 residues. CDR3 region: CASSFPPGGNEQFF. Here the CDR3 DNA reads TGTGCCAGCAGTTTCCCCCCGGGGGGGAATGAGCAGTTCTTC.

The chain carries TRBV11-3 and TRBJ1-6; 7 nucleotides agree with TRBD1. The CDR3 runs 17 residues. J was trimmed by 6 bases and V by 3 bases; bases with no gene match: 11. Germline values: CDR1 SGHNT, CDR2 YENEEA. In nucleotides, the CDR3 is TGTGCCAGCAGCTTCGCCCTGACAGGGAGCGGTAATTCACCCCTCCACTTT. Its translation is CASSFALTGSGNSPLHF.

CDR3 residues: CASRQEGGNTEAFF. For the CDR3, the DNA is TGTGCCAGCAGGCAAGAAGGGGGGAACACTGAAGCTTTCTTT. The chain is built from TRBV6-5 and TRBJ1-1; possibly TRBD1 for D (6 bases). Trimming shortened V by 6 bases and J by 1 base, and 12 bases separated the two germline ends. CDR1 and CDR2 from the germline V gene are MNHEY and SVGAGI. The CDR3 spans 14 residues.

This chain joins TRBV6-5 and TRBJ2-4; 7 bases fit TRBD1. The CDR3 contains 15 residues. CDR1 and CDR2 from the germline V gene are MNHEY and SVGAGI. J gave up 0 bases and V 6 bases, and 5 bases lay outside the gene matches. The CDR3 reads CASRDRDVAKNIQYF. CDR3 coding DNA: TGTGCCAGCAGAGACAGGGACGTAGCCAAAAACATTCAGTACTTC.

The chain has TRBV28 and TRBJ1-5; D ambiguous. Germline values: CDR1 MDHEN, CDR2 SYDVKM. The CDR3 is 12 residues long. V lost 5 bases and J lost 9, with 11 bases in between. The DNA for the CDR3 is TGTGCCAGCAGTGTCCGGGTAAGGCCCCAGCATTTT. It specifies CASSVRVRPQHF.

This clone was detected a few times. The rearrangement links TRBV6-6 to TRBJ1-1, with unresolved D. Germline CDR1 and CDR2: MNHNY and SVGAGI (reference sequence). CDR3 size: 14 residues. The V end was cut by 6 bases, the J end by 1 base, with 12 bases between. This chain's CDR3 is CASRSPGANTEAFF. CDR3 in DNA: TGTGCCAGCAGGAGCCCAGGCGCGAACACTGAAGCTTTCTTT.

A remark on this clone: One end of the junction does not line up with germline, which may come from a read error. V is TRBV7-7 and J is TRBJ2-1; tentative D call: TRBD2 (6 bases). The CDR3 is 15 residues long. The germline V gene has CDR1 SSHAT and CDR2 FNYEAQ (reference sequence). The CDR3 sequence: CASSPGRTIVVEQFF. CDR3 DNA: TGTGCTAGCAGCCCGGGGAGGACTATCGTGGTTGAGCAGTTCTTC.

Here the CDR3 reads CASSRTGIGSPLHF. The CDR3 coding sequence is TGTGCCAGCAGTCGCACAGGGATTGGTTCACCCCTCCACTTT. The rearrangement joins TRBV7-9 to TRBJ1-6, with TRBD1 as a possible D gene (6 bases). This CDR3 has 14 residues. V gave up 6 bases and J gave up 9 bases, with 15 bases separating them. The germline gives CDR1 SEHNR, CDR2 FQNEAQ (reference sequence).

This chain uses TRBV7-3 with TRBJ2-5; 13 positions match TRBD2. The J segment lost 5 bases and the V segment lost 5 bases, leaving 8 bases of the junction unmatched. In germline, CDR1 is SGHTA, CDR2 FQGTGA. This CDR3 comprises 16 residues. The CDR3 nucleotides read TGTGCCAGCAGCCAAGGGGGACTAGCGGGACACGAGACCCAGTACTTC. It is translated as CASSQGGLAGHETQYF.

The chain recombines TRBV27 with TRBJ1-2; TRBD1 matches 9 bases. CDR3 size: 19 residues. Germline V gene lookup returns CDR1 MNHEY and CDR2 SMNVEV (reference sequence). The J segment lost 5 bases and the V segment lost 3 bases, leaving 19 bases of the junction unmatched. The DNA for the CDR3 is TGTGCCAGCAGTTTCCACCAACAAGGGGGGGACAGGGCTTCGTATGGCTACACCTTC. Translation gives CASSFHQQGGDRASYGYTF.